This T cell receptor (beta chain) was sequenced in a study of molecular identifiers for immune sequencing clone quantification. TCRdb re-called the PCR reads with MiXCR, one entry per CDR3 protein. The repertoire holds 80,000 to 100,000 distinct CDR3 sequences, 20% to 30% seen once, with 0.94% in the top ten. The CDR3 spans 16 residues. The V and J ends lost 4 bases and 1 base, in that order; junction bases with no gene match: 9. This clonotype was found many times. The clonotype was recovered from a human donor in good health. Some libraries in this study had Jurkat cell RNA spiked in. Material: naive CD8+ T cells from blood, with Jurkat cell RNA spiked in. The sample's subset: FACS-sorted CD8+CD4-CCR7+CD45RA+ naive T cells. V usage is TRBV23-1 and J usage is TRBJ1-1, with 7 bases lining up with TRBD1. TRBV23-1 belongs to the ORF category, with a function that is uncertain. The CDR3 nucleotides read TGCGCCAGCAGTCGGCACATAAGGACAGGGAACACTGAAGCTTTCTTT. Translating it yields CASSRHIRTGNTEAFF.